This record looks at one T cell receptor (beta chain) sequence and its context. Trimming took 4 bases from V and 6 from J, leaving 13 bases between them. Germline CDR1 reads SGHRS; CDR2 reads YFSETQ. This CDR3 region has 13 residues. The PCR employed 60 Vbeta primers together with 13 Jbeta primers. Only in-frame clones appear in the TCRdb table, and some are missing; sequencing was by immunoSEQ multiplex PCR. The profile shows more than 70,000 clones, 70% to 85% of them singletons. This specimen comes from a study of cytomegalovirus exposure and HLA in healthy donors. This TCR derives from a man younger than 45 in good health and CMV-seropositive. The rearrangement joins TRBV5-1 to TRBJ1-1; D is unresolved. Material: PBMCs. The CDR3 nucleotides are TGCGCCAGCAGCACGGACTACGGAGCTGAAGCTTTCTTT. Its protein product is CASSTDYGAEAFF. Looking up the rest from reference TRBV5-1 and TRBJ1-1 gives the full variable domain: KAGVTQTPRYLIKTRGQQVTLSCSPISGHRSVSWYQQTPGQGLQFLFEYFSETQRNKGNFPGRFSGRQFSNSRSEMNVSTLELGDSALYLCASSTDYGAEAFFGQGTRLTVV.